This T cell receptor beta chain was captured in a study of human T cells and chemical hapten exposure. TCRdb reanalysed the RACE reads using MiXCR and keeps one entry per CDR3 protein. In the table there are some 300,000 distinct CDR3 sequences, approximately 5.8% of which are singletons. Time point in this sample: pre-sensitization, week 0. Indicated treatment: therapeutic diphenylcyclopropenone sensitization with weekly scalp DPC. Germline CDR1 and CDR2: MNHEY and SVGAGI. The V and J ends lost 4 bases and 2 bases, in that order; junction bases with no gene match: 9. The CDR3 sequence is 17 residues long.

The chain links TRBV6-5 to TRBJ2-2, with 8 nucleotides matching TRBD1. This clonotype was obtained from a woman between 18 and 29 years old with alopecia areata. Some clones in this sample may be carry-over from other donors' samples. The sequencing here drew on whole blood, taken in connection with sensitization to the hapten diphenylcyclopropenone (DPC). This CDR3 is CASSWRRTGPNTGELFF. The CDR3 coding sequence is TGTGCCAGCAGTTGGAGAAGGACAGGGCCTAACACCGGGGAGCTGTTTTTT.